This record looks at one TCR beta chain sequence and its context. This sample was taken from a study of blood T cell repertoires in COVID-19. Germline CDR1 and CDR2: SGHRS and YFSETQ. The CDR3 covers 16 residues. V lost 4 bases, J lost 10 bases, and 12 bases stayed unmatched. Data came from immunoSEQ multiplex PCR; TCRdb stores just in-frame clones and leaves some out. The table lists about 150,000 clones, roughly 89% of them singletons. The sample taken for sequencing was peripheral blood. The receptor was isolated from a man aged 60 to 69 with active or convalescent COVID-19. The chain couples TRBV5-1 to TRBJ1-6, with TRBD1 matching over 9 bases. The CDR3 sequence is CASSRSFGQGSSPLHF. Here the CDR3 DNA reads TGCGCCAGCAGCCGGAGTTTTGGACAGGGGTCATCACCCCTCCACTTT.